This entry is about one T cell receptor (beta chain). Its antigen is not known. Specified treatment: oral pan-JAK inhibitor, 5-10 mg twice daily. Sequencing used cDNA as its template, made by extracting RNA and reverse transcribing it. TCRdb's table, derived via immunoSEQ multiplex PCR, lists solely in-frame clones and lacks some. The sample has around 270,000 clones, over 45% seen once. The data stem from a study of CD8+ T cells in alopecia areata. Trimming took 0 bases from V and 2 from J, leaving 9 bases between them. This CDR3 is 14 amino acids long. Germline V lookup: CDR1 SGHRS, CDR2 YFSETQ. Findings and caveats of the study: Tofacitinib produced a significant decrease in scalp clonality and in expanded CD8+ clones among the top 100.

J is TRBJ2-7 and V is TRBV5-1; D could derive from TRBD1 or TRBD2 (5 bases each). This sequence was found in a human donor with alopecia areata. Sequencing was performed on CD4+ T cells sorted from blood, taken at week 24, from a patient treated with tofacitinib. The CDR3 loop reads CASSLEGTPYEQYF. In DNA, the CDR3 is TGCGCCAGCAGCTTGGAGGGGACCCCCTACGAGCAGTACTTC.